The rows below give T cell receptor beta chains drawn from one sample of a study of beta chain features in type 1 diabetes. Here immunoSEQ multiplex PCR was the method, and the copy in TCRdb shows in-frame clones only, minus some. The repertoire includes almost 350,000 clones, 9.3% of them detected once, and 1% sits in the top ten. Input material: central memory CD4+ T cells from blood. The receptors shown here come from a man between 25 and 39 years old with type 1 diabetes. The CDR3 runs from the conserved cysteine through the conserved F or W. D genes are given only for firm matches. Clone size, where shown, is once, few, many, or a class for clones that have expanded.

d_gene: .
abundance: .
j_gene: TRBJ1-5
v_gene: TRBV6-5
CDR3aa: CASSPGTQGRLAQHF
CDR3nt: TGTGCCAGCAGCCCCGGGACGCAGGGTCGATTAGCCCAGCATTTT

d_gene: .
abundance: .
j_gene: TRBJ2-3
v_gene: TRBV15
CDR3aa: CATSRDPSPTDTQYF
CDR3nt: TGTGCCACCAGCAGAGATCCTAGTCCCACAGATACGCAGTATTTT

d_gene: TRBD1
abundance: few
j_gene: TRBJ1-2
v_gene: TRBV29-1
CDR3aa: CSVEDQGEYGYTF
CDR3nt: TGCAGCGTTGAAGATCAGGGGGAGTATGGCTACACCTTC

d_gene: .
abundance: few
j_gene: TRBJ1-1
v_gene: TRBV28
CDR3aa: CASSLGGAIEAFF
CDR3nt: TGTGCCAGCAGTTTAGGGGGGGCGATAGAGGCTTTCTTT

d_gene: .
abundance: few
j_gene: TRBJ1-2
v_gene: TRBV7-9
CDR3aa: CASSSDGPYGYTF
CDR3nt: TGTGCCAGCAGCTCCGACGGCCCCTATGGCTACACCTTC

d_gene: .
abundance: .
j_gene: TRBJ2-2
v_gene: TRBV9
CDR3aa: CASTADSITGELFF
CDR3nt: TGTGCCAGCACCGCCGACAGCATTACCGGGGAGCTGTTTTTT

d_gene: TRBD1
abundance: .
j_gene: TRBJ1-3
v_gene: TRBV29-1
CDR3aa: CSVGHRDRGGNTIYF
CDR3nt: TGCAGCGTTGGCCACCGGGACAGGGGTGGAAACACCATATATTTT

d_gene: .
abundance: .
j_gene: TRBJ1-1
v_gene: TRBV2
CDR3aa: CASLGRWNTEAFF
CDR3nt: TGTGCCAGCCTGGGACGATGGAACACTGAAGCTTTCTTT

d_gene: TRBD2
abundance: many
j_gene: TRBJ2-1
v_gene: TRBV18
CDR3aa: CASSPGTSGAYNEQFF
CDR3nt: TGTGCCAGCTCACCCGGGACTAGCGGGGCCTACAATGAGCAGTTCTTC

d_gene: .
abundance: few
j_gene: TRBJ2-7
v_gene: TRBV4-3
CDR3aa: CASSHGGSTYEQYF
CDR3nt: TGCGCCAGCAGCCATGGAGGGAGCACCTACGAGCAGTACTTC

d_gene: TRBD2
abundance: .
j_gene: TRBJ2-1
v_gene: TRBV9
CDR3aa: CASERGAQTYNEQFF
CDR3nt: TGTGCCAGCGAGCGGGGGGCCCAAACCTACAATGAGCAGTTCTTC

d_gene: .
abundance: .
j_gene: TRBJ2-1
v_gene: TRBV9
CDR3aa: CASSVWVRDNEQFF
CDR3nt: TGTGCCAGCAGCGTGTGGGTCAGGGACAATGAGCAGTTCTTC

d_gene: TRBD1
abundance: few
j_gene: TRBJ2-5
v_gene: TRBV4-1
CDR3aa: CASSHQNLVGTGKETQYF
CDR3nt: TGCGCCAGCAGCCACCAGAATCTGGTTGGGACAGGCAAAGAGACCCAGTACTTC

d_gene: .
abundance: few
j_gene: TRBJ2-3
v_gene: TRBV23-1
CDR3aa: CASSQSGTSTDTQYF
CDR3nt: TGCGCCAGCAGTCAATCAGGGACAAGCACAGATACGCAGTATTTT

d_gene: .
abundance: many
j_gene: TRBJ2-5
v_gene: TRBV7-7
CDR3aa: CASSFSGPRETQYF
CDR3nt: TGTGCTAGCAGCTTCAGCGGACCCCGGGAGACCCAGTACTTC

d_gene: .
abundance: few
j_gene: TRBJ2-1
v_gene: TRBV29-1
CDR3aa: CSVEAGVEQFF
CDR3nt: TGCAGCGTTGAAGCAGGGGTTGAGCAGTTCTTC

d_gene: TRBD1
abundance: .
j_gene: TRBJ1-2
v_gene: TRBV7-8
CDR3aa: CASSRRTGGDGYTF
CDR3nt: TGTGCCAGCAGCAGACGGACAGGGGGAGATGGCTACACCTTC

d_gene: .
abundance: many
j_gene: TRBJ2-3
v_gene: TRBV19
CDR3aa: CASSMAAGATDTQYF
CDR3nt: TGTGCCAGTAGTATGGCCGCGGGGGCCACAGATACGCAGTATTTT

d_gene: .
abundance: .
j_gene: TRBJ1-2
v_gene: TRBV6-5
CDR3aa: CASTFTAGDNYGYTF
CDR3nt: TGTGCCAGCACCTTCACAGCAGGGGATAACTATGGCTACACCTTC

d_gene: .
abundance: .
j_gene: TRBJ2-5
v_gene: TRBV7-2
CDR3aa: CASSLVLGQETQYF
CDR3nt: TGTGCCAGCAGCTTAGTACTAGGCCAAGAGACCCAGTACTTC

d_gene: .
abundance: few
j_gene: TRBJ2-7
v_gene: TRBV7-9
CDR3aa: CASSLESRTLEQYF
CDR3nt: TGTGCCAGCAGCTTAGAATCCCGGACCCTCGAGCAGTACTTC

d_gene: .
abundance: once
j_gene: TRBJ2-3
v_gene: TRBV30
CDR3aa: CAWSDGGDTQYF
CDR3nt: TGTGCCTGGAGCGATGGTGGGGATACGCAGTATTTT

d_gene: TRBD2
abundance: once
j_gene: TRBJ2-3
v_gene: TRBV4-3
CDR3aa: CASSQGLAGGPRTDTQYF
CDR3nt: TGCGCCAGCAGCCAAGGACTAGCGGGGGGGCCGAGGACAGATACGCAGTATTTT

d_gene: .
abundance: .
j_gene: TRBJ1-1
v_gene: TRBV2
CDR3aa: CASSTANTEAFF
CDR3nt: TGTGCCAGCTCGACGGCTAACACTGAAGCTTTCTTT

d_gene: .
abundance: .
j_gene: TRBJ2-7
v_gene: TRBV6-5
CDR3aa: CATRDFSYEQYF
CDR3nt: TGTGCCACCCGGGACTTCTCCTACGAGCAGTACTTC

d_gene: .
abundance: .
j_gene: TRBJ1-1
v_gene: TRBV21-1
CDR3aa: CASSKPTGEGTEAFF
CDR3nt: TGTGCCAGCAGCAAACCGACAGGGGAGGGCACTGAAGCTTTCTTT

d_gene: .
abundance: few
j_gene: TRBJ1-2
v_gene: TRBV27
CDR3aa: CASSQQGQGRLYGYTF
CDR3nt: TGTGCCAGCAGTCAACAGGGCCAGGGCCGACTCTATGGCTACACCTTC

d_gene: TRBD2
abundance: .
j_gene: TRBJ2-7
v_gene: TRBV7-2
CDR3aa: CASSFKRGPSYEQYF
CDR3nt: TGTGCCAGCAGCTTCAAGCGGGGGCCCTCCTACGAGCAGTACTTC

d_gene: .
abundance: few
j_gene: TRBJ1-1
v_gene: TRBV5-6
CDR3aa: CASSFWGTEAFF
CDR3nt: TGTGCCAGCAGCTTTTGGGGGACTGAAGCTTTCTTT

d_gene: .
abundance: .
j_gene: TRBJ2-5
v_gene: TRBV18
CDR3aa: CASSRSLEETQYF
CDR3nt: TGTGCCAGCTCACGGTCTCTGGAAGAGACCCAGTACTTC

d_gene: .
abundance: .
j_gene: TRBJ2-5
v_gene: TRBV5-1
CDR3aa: CASSLATGEETQYF
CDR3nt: TGCGCCAGCAGCTTGGCCACCGGGGAAGAGACCCAGTACTTC

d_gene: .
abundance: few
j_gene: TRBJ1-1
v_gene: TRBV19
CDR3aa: CASSISDSAEAFF
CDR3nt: TGTGCCAGTAGTATTTCGGACTCGGCTGAAGCTTTCTTT

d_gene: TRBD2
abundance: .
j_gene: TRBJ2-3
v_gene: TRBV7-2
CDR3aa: CASKRGGQVTQYF
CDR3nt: TGTGCCAGCAAGCGGGGGGGCCAAGTTACGCAGTATTTT

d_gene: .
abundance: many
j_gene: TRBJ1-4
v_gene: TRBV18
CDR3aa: CASSPIAGSNEKLFF
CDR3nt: TGTGCCAGCTCACCAATCGCGGGTTCTAATGAAAAACTGTTTTTT

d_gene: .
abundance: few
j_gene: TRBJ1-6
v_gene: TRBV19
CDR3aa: CASSLFDSPLHF
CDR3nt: TGTGCCAGTAGTTTGTTTGATTCACCCCTCCACTTT

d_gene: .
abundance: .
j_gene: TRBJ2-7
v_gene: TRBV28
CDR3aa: CASSPQGLRNEQYF
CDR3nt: TGTGCCAGTTCACCCCAGGGTTTACGGAACGAGCAGTACTTC

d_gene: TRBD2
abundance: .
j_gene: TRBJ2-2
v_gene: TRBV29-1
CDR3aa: CSVGQRGAGELFF
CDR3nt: TGCAGCGTTGGACAGCGGGGTGCCGGGGAGCTGTTTTTT

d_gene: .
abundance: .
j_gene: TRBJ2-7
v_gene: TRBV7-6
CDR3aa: CASSSGPTAYEQYF
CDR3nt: TGTGCCAGCAGCTCCGGACCCACGGCCTACGAGCAGTACTTC

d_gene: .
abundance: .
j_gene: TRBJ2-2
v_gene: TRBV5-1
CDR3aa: CASSLGGSGELFF
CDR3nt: TGCGCCAGCAGCTTGGGTGGGTCCGGGGAGCTGTTTTTT

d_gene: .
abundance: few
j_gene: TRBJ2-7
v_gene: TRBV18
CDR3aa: CASSGGQIYEQYF
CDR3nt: TGTGCCAGCTCAGGAGGACAAATCTACGAGCAGTACTTC

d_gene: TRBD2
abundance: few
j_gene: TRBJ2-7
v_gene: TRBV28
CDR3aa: CASSEGTRAGYEQYF
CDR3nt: TGTGCCAGCAGTGAAGGGACTAGAGCCGGGTACGAGCAGTACTTC

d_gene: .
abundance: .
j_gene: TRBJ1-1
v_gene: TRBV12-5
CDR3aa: CASSHAMDTEAFF
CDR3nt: TGTGCTAGTAGCCACGCGATGGACACTGAAGCTTTCTTT

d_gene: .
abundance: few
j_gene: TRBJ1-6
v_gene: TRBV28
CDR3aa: CASSLEGEYSPLHF
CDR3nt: TGTGCCAGCAGTTTGGAAGGGGAGTACTCACCCCTCCACTTT

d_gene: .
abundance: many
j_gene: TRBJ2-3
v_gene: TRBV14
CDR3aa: CASSGQRRADTQYF
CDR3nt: TGTGCCAGCAGCGGCCAACGCAGGGCAGATACGCAGTATTTT

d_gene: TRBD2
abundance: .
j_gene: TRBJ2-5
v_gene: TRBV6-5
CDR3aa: CASSYGGGDRETQYF
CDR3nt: TGTGCCAGCAGTTACGGCGGGGGGGATCGAGAGACCCAGTACTTC

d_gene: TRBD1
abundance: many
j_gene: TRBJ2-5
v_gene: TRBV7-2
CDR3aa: CASSGTGEETQYF
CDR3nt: TGTGCCAGCAGCGGGACAGGGGAAGAGACCCAGTACTTC

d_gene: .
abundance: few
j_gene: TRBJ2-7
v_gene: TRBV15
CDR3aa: CATSRNTGSYEQYF
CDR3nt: TGTGCCACCAGCAGAAATACAGGTTCCTACGAGCAGTACTTC

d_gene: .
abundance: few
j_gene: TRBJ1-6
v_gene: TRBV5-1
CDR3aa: CASSLNPGTSSPLHF
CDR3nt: TGCGCCAGCAGCTTGAACCCTGGGACTTCCTCACCCCTCCACTTT

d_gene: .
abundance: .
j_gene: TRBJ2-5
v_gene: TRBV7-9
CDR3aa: CASSLAQLETQYF
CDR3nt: TGTGCCAGCAGCTTAGCTCAGTTGGAGACCCAGTACTTC